The source of this TCR beta chain is a study of T cells in women clearing cervical HPV infection. The study, taken as a whole, reports: TRBV6-7 relative abundance averaged approximately 0.1% in cases and less than 0.2% in controls.

The germline CDR1 and CDR2 sequences are SGHRS and YFSETQ. The CDR3 contains 15 residues. V dropped 7 bases and J dropped 7; count of bases not matched to a gene: 11. Libraries were prepared by immunoSEQ multiplex PCR; TCRdb keeps only in-frame clonotypes and omits some of them. The sample has tens of thousands of clones; the top ten hold 0.95% to 1.5%. Notes on this clone: The antigen remains unidentified. The CDR3 goes on 3 residues after the read ends, and that part is filled in from the germline J gene.

The chain couples TRBV5-1 to TRBJ2-2; 9 bases fit TRBD2. The sample consisted of blood buffy coat. This sequence was found in a woman aged 18 to 75 with a cervical HPV16 infection that either progressed to CIN3+ or cleared (not recorded which). The CDR3 sequence: CASSLAGVKGGELFF. The CDR3 DNA, read in part, is TGCGCCAGCTCACTAGCGGGCGTTAAGGGCGGGGAG.